One and the same sample provided the 7 T cell receptor beta chains below, sequenced in a study of blood T cell repertoires in COVID-19 (dated by TCRdb to 2020 to 2022). Library method: the immunoSEQ multiplex PCR assay. The table was pulled from immuneACCESS by TCRdb, which kept in-frame rearrangements only. Such tables lose some clones; where checked, under half of the loss comes from unresolved V genes, and the rest has no known cause. The sample yields almost 500,000 clones; roughly nine tenths were counted once. Of the sample, approximately 8.3% falls within the top ten clones. The sample was PBMCs or T cells enriched from blood (not recorded which). The receptors shown here come from a woman aged 55 to 70 who had recovered from COVID-19.

In DNA form, the CDR3 reads TGTGCCAGCAGTGAAGGTCTCAGAACCGGGGAGCTGTTTTTT. Its translation is CASSEGLRTGELFF. The chain joins TRBV25-1 to TRBJ2-2; no clear D. Germline CDR1 reads MGHDK; CDR2 reads SYGVNS. The CDR3 loop spans 14 amino acids. Trimming took off 2 bases at V and 5 bases at J, with 9 bases between the two ends.

The rearrangement joins TRBV4-1 to TRBJ1-1, with TRBD1 identical over 8 bases. There are 14 residues in the CDR3. Germline V lookup: CDR1 MGHRA, CDR2 YSYEKL. V shed 3 bases, J shed 3 bases, and the junction held 3 bases outside the gene matches. The CDR3 region has the DNA TGCGCCAGCAGCCATCCAGGGGGCGACACTGAAGCTTTCTTT. Amino acid sequence: CASSHPGGDTEAFF.

About this clone itself: Other DNA sequences of this sample code for an identical CDR3. The chain employs TRBV27 and TRBJ1-2, with D possibly TRBD1 on 5 matching bases. The CDR3 is made up of 12 amino acids. Trimming pared 2 bases from V and 8 bases from J, leaving 9 bases between. Looked up from germline, CDR1 is MNHEY and CDR2 is SMNVEV (reference sequence). The CDR3: CASSLEGRGYTF. The CDR3 DNA is TGTGCCAGCAGTTTAGAGGGGAGGGGCTACACCTTC.

V is TRBV6-6 and J is TRBJ2-3; 9 bases align to TRBD2. Germline CDR1 MNHNY, CDR2 SVGAGI (reference sequence). The CDR3 has 15 residues. Losses at the gene ends were 7 bases for V and 5 bases for J; bases not matched to a gene: 10. In nucleotides, the CDR3 is TGTGCCAGCACGGGTAGCGGGGGATTTCGAGATACGCAGTATTTT. This gives the protein CASTGSGGFRDTQYF.

This chain connects TRBV2 to TRBJ2-5; possible D gene TRBD2, 5 bases. Trimming left V 7 bases short and J 0 bases short, with 6 bases between. The CDR3 totals 12 residues. CDR1 SNHLY and CDR2 FYNNEI come from the germline V gene. CDR3 DNA: TGTGCCAGCACGGACTACCAAGAGACCCAGTACTTC. Amino acids: CASTDYQETQYF.

V is TRBV5-1 and J is TRBJ2-1, with 8 positions matching TRBD2. This CDR3 contains 17 residues. V shed 6 bases and J 0 bases; nucleotides not matched to a gene: 11. Germline-derived CDR1 and CDR2 are SGHRS and YFSETQ. The CDR3 DNA reads TGCGCCAGCAAGGTGGAGCGGGGGTCGAGCTCCTACAATGAGCAGTTCTTC. This translates into CASKVERGSSSYNEQFF.

The chain links TRBV5-6 to TRBJ1-2; TRBD1 might be the D (6 bases). CDR3 length: 15 amino acids. Trimming removed 4 bases at V and 5 bases at J, with 18 bases between. In germline, CDR1 is SGHDT, CDR2 YYEEEE. The CDR3: CASSEKGQRAYGYTF. CDR3 DNA: TGTGCCAGCAGCGAGAAAGGACAGCGTGCGTATGGCTACACCTTC.